The following is a T cell receptor beta chain sequence with its context. The sample is drawn from a study of blood T cell repertoires in COVID-19. On the study more broadly: T cells, B-cell-depleted T cells, or PBMCs provided the cDNA or gDNA that served as material.

In the original processing: Cell counts per sample came from amplifying reference gene primers. Here immunoSEQ multiplex PCR was the method, and the copy in TCRdb shows in-frame clones only, minus some. D and trimming come from the DNA, and the V and J calls and clone size come from that table. Among 230,000 or so clones, around 80% were seen once, and the ten largest hold 15% to 20%. Trimming removed 1 base from V and 4 bases from J, with 5 bases in between. The CDR3 is made up of 13 amino acids. The V gene's germline CDR1 is MNHNY and CDR2 SVGAGI (reference sequence). The clonotype was recovered from a man aged 25-40 years with active or convalescent COVID-19. This chain joins TRBV6-6 and TRBJ1-5; D remains unclear. Specimen: peripheral blood. CDR3 bases: TGTGCCAGCAGTTACTATTCAAATCAGCCCCAGCATTTT. Translating it yields CASSYYSNQPQHF.